This T cell receptor (beta chain) stems from a study of blood T cell repertoires in COVID-19. At the level of the study: COVID-19 samples collected from the United States, Italy and Spain covered acute and convalescent phases. T cells, B-cell-depleted T cells, or PBMCs provided the cDNA or gDNA that served as material.

Original handling: How many nucleated cells were present was estimated from reference gene primer amplification. Method: immunoSEQ multiplex PCR; TCRdb's copy keeps in-frame clones and lacks some. V, J and clone size were drawn from that table, and D and trimming were deduced from the DNA. This table holds around 140,000 clones, around 90% found once. The sequence was obtained from a woman aged 60-70 years with acute or convalescent COVID-19. Sequencing was performed on peripheral blood.

The DNA for the CDR3 is TGTGCCAGCAGCGCCCGGGAGACGGGGTCACCCCTCCACTTT. Residues: CASSARETGSPLHF. The chain combines TRBV9 with TRBJ1-6, with no clear D. CDR1 SGDLS and CDR2 YYNGEE come from the germline V gene. The CDR3 is 14 amino acids. The germline V and J ends were trimmed by 3 bases and 10 bases, with 14 bases remaining between them.